These 29 T cell receptor beta chains came from one sample sequenced in a study of blood T cell repertoires in COVID-19. Only in-frame clones appear in the TCRdb table, and some are missing; sequencing was by immunoSEQ multiplex PCR. There are about 200,000 clones in the sample; about 90% occur only once, and roughly 2% lies in the top ten. Source material: peripheral blood. Receptors originate from a woman in her 50s with acute or convalescent COVID-19.

This chain links TRBV5-1 with TRBJ2-7; possibly TRBD2 for D (6 bases). V lost 2 bases and J 7 bases, leaving 19 bases between the germline ends. The germline gives CDR1 SGHRS, CDR2 YFSETQ. The CDR3 covers 15 residues. The DNA of the CDR3 is TGCGCCAGCAGCTTTCAACTAGCCGGGGAAGGTGAGCAGTACTTC. It translates to CASSFQLAGEGEQYF.

A few counts support this clone. This sequence joins TRBV11-2 and TRBJ1-1; 8 bases match TRBD1. The CDR3 contains 14 residues. With 5 bases clipped from V and 5 bases from J, the junction kept 7 bases outside the gene matches. Germline CDR1 SGHAT, CDR2 FQNNGV. The DNA for the CDR3 is TGTGCCAGCAGCACAGGCAGGGGGCAGACTGAAGCTTTCTTT. This encodes CASSTGRGQTEAFF.

This clone was observed once. This chain connects TRBV7-2 to TRBJ2-2; 11 positions agree with TRBD2. V trimming: 3 bases; J trimming: 6 bases; junction bases outside the gene matches: 6. The CDR3 length is 16 residues. Germline V gives CDR1 SGHTA, CDR2 FQGNSA. CDR3 in amino acids: CASSLNPGLAAGELFF. CDR3 nucleotides: TGTGCCAGCAGCTTGAACCCGGGACTAGCGGCCGGGGAGCTGTTTTTT. Based on the CDR3 plus reference TRBV7-2 and TRBJ2-2, the full variable domain is GAGVSQSPSNKVTEKGKDVELRCDPISGHTALYWYRQSLGQGLEFLIYFQGNSAPDKSGLPSDRFSAERTGGSVSTLTIQRTQQEDSAVYLCASSLNPGLAAGELFFGEGSRLTVL.

The CDR3 DNA follows: TGTGCCATCCGGACTAGCGAACCCGGGGAGCTGTTTTTT. Translating gives CAIRTSEPGELFF. V gene TRBV7-7 combines with J gene TRBJ2-2, with 9 bases matching TRBD2. CDR1 is SSHAT and CDR2 is FNYEAQ in the germline V gene (reference sequence). The CDR3 contains 13 residues. With V trimmed by 10 bases and J by 6 bases, 6 bases remained unmatched.

This chain joins TRBV7-8 and TRBJ2-1, with TRBD2 identical over 10 bases. The V gene end was trimmed by 4 bases and the J gene end by 2 bases; junction bases not matched to a gene: 2. The CDR3 has 15 amino acids. Germline lookup yields CDR1 SGHVS and CDR2 FQNEAQ. The CDR3 DNA sequence: TGTGCCAGCAGCTCTGGACTAGCGGCCTACAATGAGCAGTTCTTC. As protein: CASSSGLAAYNEQFF. Drawing the rest from reference TRBV7-8 and TRBJ2-1, the complete variable domain is GAGVSQSPRYKVAKRGQDVALRCDPISGHVSLFWYQQALGQGPEFLTYFQNEAQLDKSGLPSDRFFAERPEGSVSTLKIQRTQQEDSAVYLCASSSGLAAYNEQFFGPGTRLTVL.

This chain connects TRBV30 to TRBJ1-1; TRBD1 is a possible D gene (5 bases). CDR1 is GTSNPN, CDR2 SVGIG, per germline (reference sequence). V dropped 3 bases and J dropped 0 bases, with 8 bases sitting between them. The CDR3 is made up of 13 amino acids. The CDR3 protein is CAWRTALNTEAFF. The CDR3 DNA reads as TGTGCCTGGAGGACAGCCCTGAACACTGAAGCTTTCTTT.

This sequence joins TRBV4-1 and TRBJ1-5, with TRBD1 matching 11 bases. The V gene's germline CDR1 is MGHRA and CDR2 YSYEKL. CDR3 length: 14 amino acids. V lost 4 bases and J lost 6; bases outside the gene matches: 2. The CDR3 reads CASSPGQGGQPQHF. The CDR3 DNA is TGCGCCAGCAGCCCGGGACAGGGGGGTCAGCCCCAGCATTTT.

This clone showed up just once. The chain employs TRBV19 and TRBJ1-2, with a weak D call TRBD1 (6 bases). CDR1 is LNHDA and CDR2 is SQIVND in the germline V gene (reference sequence). This CDR3 contains 15 residues. Trimming pared 11 bases from V and 4 bases from J, leaving 23 bases between. In nucleotides, the CDR3 is TGTGCCTCCCAGGAGTCAGGGGCGCCCCCCTATGGCTACACCTTC. It encodes CASQESGAPPYGYTF.

This clone was counted only a few times. The chain combines TRBV20-1 with TRBJ2-3, with TRBD2 matching 8 bases. Unmatched junction bases numbered 14, after V lost 3 bases and J lost 3 bases. The CDR3 has 17 amino acids. CDR1 and CDR2 (germline): DFQATT, SNEGSKA (reference sequence). The DNA of the CDR3 is TGCAGTGCTAGTAAAGGGTTCGCGGGGGGCAGGACAGATACGCAGTATTTT. This translates into CSASKGFAGGRTDTQYF.

J is TRBJ1-4 and V is TRBV5-6; no firm D call. V was clipped by 0 bases and J by 8 bases, with 11 bases between them. CDR1 SGHDT and CDR2 YYEEEE come from the germline V gene. The CDR3 runs to 14 residues. The CDR3: CASSLGGPGEKLFF. The CDR3 DNA sequence: TGTGCCAGCAGCTTGGGAGGACCGGGGGAAAAACTGTTTTTT.

The chain recombines TRBV10-2 with TRBJ2-1, with D possibly matching TRBD2 (5 bases). The CDR3 loop spans 15 amino acids. V gave up 2 bases and J gave up 0 bases, with 8 bases separating them. Germline loops: CDR1 WSHSY, CDR2 SAAADI. This chain's CDR3 is CASSEGGNSYNEQFF. The DNA of the CDR3 is TGCGCCAGCAGTGAGGGAGGCAACTCCTACAATGAGCAGTTCTTC.

The chain has TRBV6-2 or TRBV6-3 and TRBJ2-7; no definite D call. The CDR3 is made up of 13 amino acids. The V gene lost 2 bases and the J gene lost 2 bases, with 7 bases spanning the gap. Germline-derived CDR1 and CDR2 are MNHEY and SVGEGT. In DNA, the CDR3 is TGTGCCAGCAGTTACAGACGGGCCTACGAGCAGTACTTC. Protein sequence: CASSYRRAYEQYF.

The chain has TRBV5-1 and TRBJ2-7; TRBD2 matches at 11 bases. The trim removed 4 bases at V and 3 bases at J, leaving 6 bases unmatched. The CDR3 length is 15 residues. CDR1 SGHRS and CDR2 YFSETQ come from the germline V gene. CDR3 loop: CASSPTSGGHYEQYF. Here the CDR3 DNA reads TGCGCCAGCAGCCCTACTAGCGGGGGACACTACGAGCAGTACTTC.

V gene TRBV7-2 combines with J gene TRBJ2-7; a weak D match, TRBD1 (6 bases). The germline CDR1 and CDR2 sequences are SGHTA and FQGNSA. V dropped 1 base and J dropped 9 bases, with 13 bases sitting between them. The CDR3 spans 13 residues. The CDR3 DNA follows: TGTGCCAGCAGCTTAGACAGGGCTAGTGCGCAGTACTTC. As protein: CASSLDRASAQYF. Full variable domain (outside the CDR3, taken from reference TRBV7-2 and TRBJ2-7): GAGVSQSPSNKVTEKGKDVELRCDPISGHTALYWYRQSLGQGLEFLIYFQGNSAPDKSGLPSDRFSAERTGGSVSTLTIQRTQQEDSAVYLCASSLDRASAQYFGPGTRLTVT.

The CDR3 is CARDRETYEQYF. The CDR3 DNA is TGTGCCAGGGACAGGGAGACCTACGAGCAGTACTTC. The chain carries TRBV21-1 and TRBJ2-7; TRBD1, the table's D call, lacks a check against the DNA. TRBV21-1 is given as a pseudogene. The CDR3 is made up of 12 amino acids.

The chain couples TRBV7-2 to TRBJ2-2; D perhaps matches TRBD2 (6 bases). This CDR3 contains 14 residues. The ends were cut back, 4 bases at V and 5 bases at J, with 11 bases in the middle. Germline loops: CDR1 SGHTA, CDR2 FQGNSA. CDR3 coding DNA: TGTGCCAGCAGCTGGGACTTTTCTACCGGGGAGCTGTTTTTT. It specifies CASSWDFSTGELFF.

This chain links TRBV18 with TRBJ2-7, with D unclear. The length of the CDR3 is 13 residues. Trimming stripped 2 bases from V and 4 bases from J, with 9 bases between. The germline V gene encodes CDR1 KGHSH and CDR2 LQKENI. This CDR3 reads CASSPEQHYEQYF. CDR3 coding DNA: TGTGCCAGCTCACCAGAACAGCATTACGAGCAGTACTTC.

This rearrangement joins TRBV9 to TRBJ2-1; 9 bases agree with TRBD1. Germline CDR1 is SGDLS and CDR2 is YYNGEE. The CDR3 has 16 residues. The junction had 4 bases not matched to a gene; V was cut back by 0 bases and J by 3 bases. For the CDR3, the DNA is TGTGCCAGCAGCGTAGGGGGACAGGGAAACTACAATGAGCAGTTCTTC. Its protein product is CASSVGGQGNYNEQFF. The full variable domain, completed using reference TRBV9 and TRBJ2-1, is DSGVTQTPKHLITATGQRVTLRCSPRSGDLSVYWYQQSLDQGLQFLIQYYNGEERAKGNILERFSAQQFPDLHSELNLSSLELGDSALYFCASSVGGQGNYNEQFFGPGTRLTVL.

The rearrangement joins TRBV29-1 to TRBJ2-5; 11 positions match TRBD2. CDR3 length: 14 residues. J lost 3 bases, V lost 7 bases, and 7 bases had no gene match. Germline V gene sequence: CDR1 SQVTM, CDR2 ANQGSEA. The CDR3 bases are TGCAGCGCTGCCGGGACTAGCGGAGAAGAGACCCAGTACTTC. It codes for CSAAGTSGEETQYF. Supplemented by reference TRBV29-1 and TRBJ2-5, the full variable domain reads SAVISQKPSRDICQRGTSLTIQCQVDSQVTMMFWYRQQPGQSLTLIATANQGSEATYESGFVIDKFPISRPNLTFSTLTVSNMSPEDSSIYLCSAAGTSGEETQYFGPGTRLLVL.

The V and J genes are TRBV3-1 (or the pseudogene TRBV3-2) and TRBJ1-1; possible D gene TRBD1, 5 bases. V dropped 7 bases and J dropped 0 bases, with 12 bases sitting between them. The CDR3 runs 14 residues. The germline V gene has CDR1 LGHDT and CDR2 YNNKEL (reference sequence). CDR3: CASTPGVMNTEAFF. As DNA, the CDR3 is TGTGCCAGCACCCCGGGGGTCATGAACACTGAAGCTTTCTTT.

The chain joins TRBV7-3 to TRBJ1-1; D is undetermined. Germline-derived CDR1 and CDR2 are SGHTA and FQGTGA. V was pared by 4 bases and J by 0 bases, with 6 bases between. The CDR3 spans 13 residues. CDR3 coding DNA: TGTGCCAGCAGCTCCCAGGTGAACACTGAAGCTTTCTTT. It codes for CASSSQVNTEAFF.

This rearrangement joins TRBV19 to TRBJ1-2; no definite D call. Per germline, CDR1 LNHDA and CDR2 SQIVND (reference sequence). V lost 5 bases and J lost 4, with 14 bases in between. CDR3 size: 14 residues. The CDR3 DNA sequence: TGTGCCAGTAGTGCCCACACGGGTCGCTATGGCTACACCTTC. It translates to CASSAHTGRYGYTF.

The chain couples TRBV7-2 to TRBJ2-1, with D perhaps TRBD1 (6 bases). Germline V lookup: CDR1 SGHTA, CDR2 FQGNSA. Trimming took off 5 bases at V and 6 bases at J, with 17 bases between the two ends. This CDR3 is 15 amino acids long. The CDR3 DNA follows: TGTGCCAGCAGCCCGACTCGCCAGGGGTCCAATGAGCAGTTCTTC. Translation: CASSPTRQGSNEQFF.

The chain couples TRBV5-1 to TRBJ1-1; 8 bases line up with TRBD1. Germline V gene lookup returns CDR1 SGHRS and CDR2 YFSETQ. The CDR3 extends over 14 amino acids. V shed 0 bases, J shed 5 bases, and the junction held 3 bases outside the gene matches. The DNA of the CDR3 is TGCGCCAGCAGCTTGGCCGGACAGGGAACTGAAGCTTTCTTT. Its translation: CASSLAGQGTEAFF.

The gene calls are TRBV5-1 and TRBJ1-5, with D uncertain. The germline CDR1 and CDR2 sequences are SGHRS and YFSETQ. This CDR3 region has 15 residues. DNA of the CDR3: TGCACCTCAGCACCCGCCCAGGTACGCAATCAGCCCCAGCATTTT. Residues: CTSAPAQVRNQPQHF.

Only one count was recorded for this clone. The rearrangement joins TRBV18 to TRBJ2-7; weak D call: TRBD2 (6 bases). The V and J ends lost 6 bases and 6 bases respectively, with 15 bases between them. Germline CDR1 KGHSH, CDR2 LQKENI. CDR3 length: 13 residues. The CDR3 here is CASSIRTTGEQYF. In DNA form, the CDR3 reads TGTGCCAGCTCCATAAGGACTACCGGCGAGCAGTACTTC. Complete variable domain (other parts from reference TRBV18 and TRBJ2-7): NAGVMQNPRHLVRRRGQEARLRCSPMKGHSHVYWYRQLPEEGLKFMVYLQKENIIDESGMPKERFSAEFPKEGPSILRIQQVVRGDSAAYFCASSIRTTGEQYFGPGTRLTVT.

CDR3 coding DNA: TGTGCCAGCAGTGTTACTTCGTCCGGTTCGGCCCAGTACTTC. The encoded protein is CASSVTSSGSAQYF. The gene calls are TRBV25-1 and TRBJ2-5, with no clear D. The CDR3 is made up of 14 amino acids. V shed 4 bases and J shed 9 bases, with 18 bases lying between them. In germline, CDR1 is MGHDK, CDR2 SYGVNS.

This clone was found once. The V call is TRBV9, the J call TRBJ2-1, with 8 bases fitting TRBD2. The CDR3 is made up of 14 amino acids. The J segment lost 7 bases and the V segment lost 3 bases, leaving 6 bases of the junction unmatched. The germline V gene has CDR1 SGDLS and CDR2 YYNGEE. CDR3 sequence reads: CASSENSGKNEQFF. The CDR3 DNA is TGTGCCAGCAGCGAGAATAGCGGGAAGAATGAGCAGTTCTTC.

The chain couples TRBV5-1 to TRBJ1-6; D uncertain. V lost 3 bases and J lost 10, with 17 bases in between. The CDR3 has 15 amino acids. CDR1 SGHRS and CDR2 YFSETQ come from the germline V gene. CDR3 sequence reads: CASSSKPGKDSPLHF. For the CDR3, the DNA is TGCGCCAGCAGCTCTAAACCGGGGAAGGACTCACCCCTCCACTTT. Full variable domain (remainder filled in from reference TRBV5-1 and TRBJ1-6): KAGVTQTPRYLIKTRGQQVTLSCSPISGHRSVSWYQQTPGQGLQFLFEYFSETQRNKGNFPGRFSGRQFSNSRSEMNVSTLELGDSALYLCASSSKPGKDSPLHFGNGTRLTVT.